This T cell receptor beta chain was retrieved from a study of glioma-infiltrating T cells after dendritic cell vaccination. General study findings and limits: Higher TCR clonality did not directly relate to longer survival.

Assay used: immunoSEQ multiplex PCR; TCRdb lists only in-frame clones, some missing. The sample consists of 98,000 or so clones, 80% of them appearing once. About this clone: Antigen: not known.

As for time point: after dendritic cell vaccination, including at tumor progression/relapse. The input for sequencing was blood, taken after dendritic cell vaccination. This sequence was found in a human donor with glioblastoma.

This CDR3 is CASSITGESYTF. For the CDR3, the DNA is TGTGCCAGCAGCATAACAGGGGAGAGCTACACCTTC. The chain carries TRBV6-6 and TRBJ1-2, with 7 bases identical to TRBD1. This CDR3 comprises 12 residues. The trim removed 6 bases at V and 9 bases at J, leaving 7 bases unmatched. Germline values: CDR1 MNHNY, CDR2 SVGAGI (reference sequence).